The source of this T cell receptor beta chain is a study of blood T cell repertoires in COVID-19. Study overall: Donors in the United States, Italy and Spain gave samples during acute or convalescent COVID-19. In each case, the material was cDNA or gDNA derived from T cells, B-cell-depleted T cells, or PBMCs.

In the original workflow: Nucleated cell counts were estimated from reference gene primer amplification. Some clones are missing from TCRdb's copy, which holds only in-frame ones; the method was immunoSEQ multiplex PCR. V and J calls and clone size follow that table, whereas D and trimming were derived from the DNA. The sample contains roughly 100,000 clones, roughly 89% of which appear only once. V lost 5 bases and J lost 5; bases outside the gene matches: 13. Per the germline V gene, CDR1 is MDHEN and CDR2 is SYDVKM. The CDR3 has 17 residues. This chain connects TRBV28 to TRBJ2-2; 8 bases align to TRBD2. The sequence came from a woman over 75 in a cohort sampled during active COVID-19. Sample: peripheral blood. In DNA, the CDR3 is TGTGCCAGCAGTGACGCCGGGACTAGTTCCCGAACCGGGGAGCTGTTTTTT. Residues: CASSDAGTSSRTGELFF.